The 27 T cell receptor beta chains listed next were all sequenced from one sample in a study of regulatory T cells in long-lasting Graves disease (dated by TCRdb to about 2021). Libraries were built with multiplex PCR. For sequencing, an Illumina HiSeq 4000 was employed. To build TCR beta libraries, CDR3 regions were amplified by Arm-PCR using iRepertoire HTBI primers. TCRdb itself trimmed the public reads at Q25 with fastp, ran MiXCR and retained productive beta chains. Here each entry gathers all rows of one CDR3 protein and keeps the most common genes and DNA. The sample table holds about 350,000 distinct CDR3 sequences, of which 16% were seen once. Of the sample, 25% to 30% falls within the top ten clones. The time point label on this specimen signifies: newly diagnosed GD, antithyroid drugs for less than 3 months. RNA was extracted from PBMCs in TRIzol for both TCR sequencing and RNA sequencing.

The same data also contributed to another study, on T cells in Graves' hyperthyroidism and ophthalmopathy.

The input for sequencing was peripheral blood mononuclear cells (PBMCs), taken at new diagnosis, from a patient treated with antithyroid drugs. The receptors here all came from a man between 35 and 55 years old with Graves disease. Donor details come from another sample of the same person, matched by shared clones.

This clonotype was seen only a few times. The chain uses TRBV7-2 and TRBJ2-5; D possibly corresponds to TRBD2 (5 bases). Germline CDR1 is SGHTA and CDR2 is FQGNSA. The CDR3 spans 14 residues. The V and J ends lost 5 bases and 5 bases respectively, with 15 bases between them. CDR3 in amino acids: CASSPAGREETQYF. The CDR3 nucleotides read TGTGCCAGCAGCCCCGCGGGCCGAGAGGAGACCCAGTACTTC. Based on the CDR3 plus reference TRBV7-2 and TRBJ2-5, the full variable domain is GAGVSQSPSNKVTEKGKDVELRCDPISGHTALYWYRQSLGQGLEFLIYFQGNSAPDKSGLPSDRFSAERTGGSVSTLTIQRTQQEDSAVYLCASSPAGREETQYFGPGTRLLVL.

Worth noting for this clonotype: This may stem from a read error, because a much larger clone lies one nucleotide away. This chain joins TRBV24-1 and TRBJ2-1, with 7 bases identical to TRBD2. Germline V gives CDR1 KGHDR, CDR2 SFDVKD. The CDR3 has 15 residues. With V trimmed by 8 bases and J by 3 bases, 9 bases remained unmatched. The chain's CDR3 is CATNGKGRDYNEQFF. The CDR3 DNA sequence: TGTGCCACCAATGGTAAAGGGAGGGACTACAATGAGCAGTTCTTC.

Only a few counts were recorded for this clonotype. The V gene is TRBV19, the J gene TRBJ2-1, with TRBD2 as a possible D gene (5 bases). V was trimmed by 6 bases and J by 0 bases, leaving 18 bases between them. The germline CDR1 and CDR2 sequences are LNHDA and SQIVND (reference sequence). The CDR3 has 17 amino acids. The CDR3 region has the DNA TGTGCCAGTAGCCAAGCACTAGGGCCCAGCTCCTACAATGAGCAGTTCTTC. Its translation is CASSQALGPSSYNEQFF.

In this sample, this clonotype turned up many times. The V call is TRBV7-2, the J call TRBJ2-2; 8 bases match TRBD1. CDR3 length: 16 amino acids. Germline loops: CDR1 SGHTA, CDR2 FQGNSA. V dropped 2 bases and J dropped 4; count of bases not matched to a gene: 6. CDR3 nucleotides: TGTGCCAGCAGCTTACGGCAGGGGGCTAGCACCGGGGAGCTGTTTTTT. This encodes CASSLRQGASTGELFF.

This clonotype was detected ten times or more. The gene calls are TRBV5-1 and TRBJ2-5; weak D call: TRBD1 (6 bases). From germline, CDR1 is SGHRS and CDR2 YFSETQ. This CDR3 spans 15 amino acids. Deletions cut 4 bases from V and 1 base from J, with 14 bases between. CDR3 in amino acids: CASSTPQGFQETQYF. The CDR3 DNA reads as TGCGCCAGCAGCACCCCACAGGGCTTCCAAGAGACCCAGTACTTC.

This clonotype was counted many times. CDR3 residues: CASSQGTGKQFF. CDR3 bases: TGTGCCAGCAGCCAGGGGACAGGCAAGCAGTTCTTC. V usage is TRBV7-2 and J usage is TRBJ2-1, with 8 bases aligning to TRBD1. J lost 11 bases, V lost 5 bases, and 5 bases had no gene match. Germline assignment: CDR1 SGHTA and CDR2 FQGNSA. The CDR3 loop spans 12 amino acids.

This chain links TRBV6-5 with TRBJ2-7; tentatively, D is TRBD1 or TRBD2 (5 bases each). CDR1 is MNHEY, CDR2 SVGAGI, per germline. V gave up 2 bases and J gave up 1 base, with 12 bases separating them. The CDR3 consists of 15 residues. In DNA form, the CDR3 reads TGTGCCAGCAGTTACGAACCGGGACCATCCTACGAGCAGTACTTC. This gives the protein CASSYEPGPSYEQYF.

This clonotype appeared many times. This chain joins TRBV18 and TRBJ2-7; D uncertain. V was pared by 3 bases and J by 3 bases, with 9 bases between. The germline V gene encodes CDR1 KGHSH and CDR2 LQKENI. This CDR3 contains 13 residues. CDR3 DNA: TGTGCCAGCTCACCCGGCGGCGGCTACGAGCAGTACTTC. Encoded protein: CASSPGGGYEQYF.

This clonotype was found many times. The rearrangement uses TRBV3-1 and TRBJ2-4, with D unresolved. Germline V gene data show CDR1 as LGHDT and CDR2 as YNNKEL (reference sequence). Between the trimmed V and J ends, which lost 0 bases and 2 bases, there was a span of 11 bases. CDR3 length: 16 amino acids. The CDR3 reads CASSQEALQSKNIQYF. The CDR3 DNA sequence: TGTGCCAGCAGCCAAGAAGCCCTGCAATCCAAAAACATTCAGTACTTC.

Ten or more counts support this clonotype. The chain recombines TRBV5-1 with TRBJ2-3; D might be TRBD2 (5 bases). The V end lost 7 bases, the J end lost 4 bases, and 13 bases lay between the germline ends. The CDR3 covers 13 residues. The germline V gene encodes CDR1 SGHRS and CDR2 YFSETQ. For the CDR3, the DNA is TGCGCCAGCGCGGATCGGGGATCAGATACGCAGTATTTT. This sequence encodes CASADRGSDTQYF.

This clonotype has at least ten counts. CDR3 residues: CASSQDNYQPQHF. The CDR3 DNA follows: TGTGCCAGCAGCCAGGACAACTATCAGCCCCAGCATTTT. This chain joins TRBV7-2 and TRBJ1-5; maybe TRBD1 (5 bases). Looked up from germline, CDR1 is SGHTA and CDR2 is FQGNSA. This CDR3 comprises 13 residues. V lost 5 bases to trimming and J lost 5 bases, with 10 bases between them.

This clonotype has just a few counts. This chain connects TRBV3-1 to TRBJ2-5; D not certain. CDR1 is LGHDT and CDR2 is YNNKEL in the germline V gene (reference sequence). CDR3 length: 14 amino acids. The V gene lost 0 bases and the J gene lost 4 bases, with 9 bases spanning the gap. This CDR3 is CASSQDVGRETQYF. The CDR3 nucleotides read TGTGCCAGCAGCCAAGACGTGGGAAGAGAGACCCAGTACTTC.

This clonotype occurred many times. The chain employs TRBV5-1 and TRBJ2-3; D not certain. The germline CDR1 and CDR2 sequences are SGHRS and YFSETQ. The germline V and J ends were trimmed by 3 bases and 0 bases, with 11 bases remaining between them. The CDR3 totals 15 residues. In nucleotides, the CDR3 is TGCGCCAGCAGCTCGTTGACATCTAGCACAGATACGCAGTATTTT. It yields the protein CASSSLTSSTDTQYF. The variable domain in full, completed from reference TRBV5-1 and TRBJ2-3, reads KAGVTQTPRYLIKTRGQQVTLSCSPISGHRSVSWYQQTPGQGLQFLFEYFSETQRNKGNFPGRFSGRQFSNSRSEMNVSTLELGDSALYLCASSSLTSSTDTQYFGPGTRLTVL.

Regarding this clonotype: A much larger clone is a single base away; this may be a read error. The genes are TRBV2 and TRBJ2-5; D possibly corresponds to TRBD2 (6 bases). The germline V gene has CDR1 SNHLY and CDR2 FYNNEI. Deletions cut 6 bases from V and 4 bases from J, with 18 bases between. The CDR3 loop spans 15 amino acids. The CDR3 region has the DNA TGTGCCAGCAGCTTGAGGCTGGGGGGAGGAGAGACCCAGTACTTC. Protein product: CASSLRLGGGETQYF.

This clonotype was observed a few times. The CDR3 DNA sequence: TGTGCCAGCAGCGTACTGGGGCCCGGGGTTGCAGATACGCAGTATTTT. Translating gives CASSVLGPGVADTQYF. The genes are TRBV9 and TRBJ2-3; the D call may be TRBD1 or TRBD2 (5 bases each). Looked up from germline, CDR1 is SGDLS and CDR2 is YYNGEE. This CDR3 has 16 amino acids. Trimming shortened V by 1 base and J by 4 bases, and 16 bases separated the two germline ends.

This clonotype came up a few times. The genes are TRBV19 and TRBJ2-2; 11 bases are shared with TRBD2. CDR1 LNHDA and CDR2 SQIVND come from the germline V gene (reference sequence). The V gene end was trimmed by 5 bases and the J gene end by 0 bases; junction bases not matched to a gene: 8. The CDR3 loop spans 18 amino acids. The CDR3 region is CASSVGLAGGSNTGELFF. Written as DNA, the CDR3 is TGTGCCAGTAGTGTCGGGCTAGCGGGGGGATCGAACACCGGGGAGCTGTTTTTT.

The chain joins TRBV10-3 to TRBJ1-5; D not certain. Germline V lookup: CDR1 ENHRY, CDR2 SYGVKD. The CDR3 length is 15 residues. V was clipped by 4 bases and J by 3 bases, with 13 bases between them. DNA for the CDR3: TGTGCCATCAGTGCCCATGGTGCCAACAATCAGCCCCAGCATTTT. As protein: CAISAHGANNQPQHF.

Turning to this clonotype: This may come from a read error, since a much larger clone is one base off. The rearrangement uses TRBV5-4 and TRBJ1-2; D remains ambiguous. This CDR3 contains 14 residues. CDR1 SGHNT and CDR2 YYREEE come from the germline V gene (reference sequence). V shed 4 bases and J shed 4 bases, with 14 bases lying between them. The CDR3 is CASSARELRYGYTF. Written as DNA, the CDR3 is TGTGCCAGCAGCGCGAGGGAACTTCGCTATGGCTACACCTTC.

This clonotype was counted ten times or more. This sequence joins TRBV2 and TRBJ1-6; D gene unclear. The germline CDR1 and CDR2 sequences are SNHLY and FYNNEI. The CDR3 is 13 residues long. With 8 bases removed from V and 5 bases from J, the gap between germline ends came to 10 bases. CDR3 residues: CASLVDNNSPLHF. In DNA form, the CDR3 reads TGTGCCAGCCTGGTCGATAATAATTCACCCCTCCACTTT.

The chain employs TRBV5-1 and TRBJ1-2; TRBD1 matches at 7 bases. The CDR3 extends over 13 amino acids. Losses at the gene ends were 4 bases for V and 4 bases for J; bases not matched to a gene: 4. Germline V CDR1 and CDR2: SGHRS, YFSETQ. The CDR3 DNA follows: TGCGCCAGCAGCCGGGACAGTGTCTATGGCTACACCTTC. This translates into CASSRDSVYGYTF.

Concerning this clonotype: Given a far larger clone just one base away, this is likely a sequencing read error. The chain links TRBV11-1 to TRBJ2-4; D may be TRBD2 (7 bases). The J call may be faulty, since TRBJ2-1 better matches the DNA end. Germline V gives CDR1 SGHAT, CDR2 FQDESV (reference sequence). This CDR3 contains 17 residues. The CDR3 here is CASSLKRGGGLDYEQFF. The CDR3 DNA sequence: TGTGCCAGCAGCTTAAAGCGCGGCGGGGGCCTTGACTACGAGCAGTTCTTC.

Ten or more counts support this clonotype. The chain has TRBV2 and TRBJ2-5; D remains ambiguous. Germline assignment: CDR1 SNHLY and CDR2 FYNNEI. V was shortened by 2 bases and J by 2 bases, with 12 bases between the two germline ends. The CDR3 is 15 amino acids. The CDR3 DNA follows: TGTGCCAGCAGTGAAATCTTCGGAGATCAAGAGACCCAGTACTTC. Translation gives CASSEIFGDQETQYF.

This clonotype was seen more than once but under ten times. This chain uses TRBV4-1 with TRBJ1-4; D not resolved. The CDR3 loop spans 11 amino acids. Per germline, CDR1 MGHRA and CDR2 YSYEKL. Trimming removed 5 bases at V and 6 bases at J, with 4 bases between. CDR3 region: CASSFYEKLFF. The CDR3 DNA sequence: TGCGCCAGCAGCTTTTATGAAAAACTGTTTTTT.

In this sample, this clonotype turned up many times. The chain joins TRBV13 to TRBJ2-7; D is possibly TRBD1 (5 bases). CDR1 PRHDT and CDR2 FYEKMQ come from the germline V gene (reference sequence). CDR3 length: 15 amino acids. V lost 4 bases and J lost 2, with 15 bases in between. CDR3 residues: CASSSQETPPYEQYF. The CDR3 nucleotides read TGTGCCAGCAGCTCACAGGAAACCCCACCCTACGAGCAGTACTTC.

This clonotype was seen repeatedly, ten times or more. The CDR3 DNA follows: TGTGCCAGCAGTTACCGGGCAGATAGCAATCAGCCCCAGCATTTT. This translates into CASSYRADSNQPQHF. The genes are TRBV6-2 or TRBV6-3 and TRBJ1-5; no clear D. Per the germline V gene, CDR1 is MNHEY and CDR2 is SVGEGT. Trimming cost V 2 bases and J 0 bases, with 8 bases left between them. This CDR3 has 15 amino acids.

This clonotype was counted at least ten times. CDR3 nucleotides: TGCAGTGCTCCCAGGACAGGGGCCTACGAGCAGTACTTC. It yields the protein CSAPRTGAYEQYF. V and J are TRBV20-1 and TRBJ2-7; 9 bases are a match to TRBD1. The germline V gene has CDR1 DFQATT and CDR2 SNEGSKA (reference sequence). V trimming: 5 bases; J trimming: 2 bases; junction bases outside the gene matches: 4. The CDR3 has 13 residues.

The rearrangement joins TRBV4-3 to TRBJ2-1; D is unclear. The CDR3 sequence is 16 residues long. Germline V CDR1 and CDR2: LGHNA, YSLEER. V dropped 4 bases and J dropped 0 bases, with 13 bases sitting between them. The CDR3 here is CASSLSTTPSYNEQFF. Here the CDR3 DNA reads TGCGCCAGCAGCCTCTCCACTACTCCCTCCTACAATGAGCAGTTCTTC.